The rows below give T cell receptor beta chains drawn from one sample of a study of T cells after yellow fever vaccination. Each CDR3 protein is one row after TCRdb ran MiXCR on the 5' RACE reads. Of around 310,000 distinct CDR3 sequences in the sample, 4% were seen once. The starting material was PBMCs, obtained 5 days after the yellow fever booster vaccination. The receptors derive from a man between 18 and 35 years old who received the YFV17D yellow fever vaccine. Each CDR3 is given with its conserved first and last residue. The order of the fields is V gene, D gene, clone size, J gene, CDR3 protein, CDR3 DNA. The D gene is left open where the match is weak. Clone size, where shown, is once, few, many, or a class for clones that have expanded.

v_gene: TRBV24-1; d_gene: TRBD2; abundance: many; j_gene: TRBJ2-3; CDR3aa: CATSFTRGGTDTQYF; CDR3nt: TGTGCCACCAGTTTCACGCGGGGGGGCACAGATACGCAGTATTTT
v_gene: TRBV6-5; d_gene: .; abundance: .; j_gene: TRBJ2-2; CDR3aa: CASSSRNRTGTNTGELFF; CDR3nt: TGTGCCAGCAGTTCAAGAAACAGGACGGGGACGAACACCGGGGAGCTGTTTTTT
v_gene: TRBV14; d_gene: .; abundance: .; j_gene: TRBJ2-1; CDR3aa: CASSQPPHSSYNEQFF; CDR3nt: TGTGCCAGCAGTCAACCCCCGCACAGCTCCTACAATGAGCAGTTCTTC
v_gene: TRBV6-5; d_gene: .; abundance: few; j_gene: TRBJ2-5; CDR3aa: CASSYGQGGETQYF; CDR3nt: TGTGCCAGCAGTTATGGGCAGGGGGGCGAGACCCAGTACTTC
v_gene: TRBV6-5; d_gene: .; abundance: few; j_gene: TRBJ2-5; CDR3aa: CASSYSISVGPETQYF; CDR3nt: TGTGCCAGCAGTTACTCGATTTCCGTGGGGCCAGAGACCCAGTACTTC
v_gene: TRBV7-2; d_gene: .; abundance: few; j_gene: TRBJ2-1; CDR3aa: CAPLGPRYNEQFF; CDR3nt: TGTGCCCCGTTGGGACCGCGTTACAATGAGCAGTTCTTC
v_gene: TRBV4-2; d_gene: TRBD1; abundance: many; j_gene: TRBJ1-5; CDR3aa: CASSQDFTGDQPQHF; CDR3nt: TGTGCCAGCAGCCAAGATTTTACAGGGGATCAGCCCCAGCATTTT
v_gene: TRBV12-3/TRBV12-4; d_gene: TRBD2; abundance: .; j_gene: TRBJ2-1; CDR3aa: CASSFPAGGYNEQFF; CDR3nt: TGTGCCAGCAGTTTTCCGGCGGGGGGGTACAATGAGCAGTTCTTC
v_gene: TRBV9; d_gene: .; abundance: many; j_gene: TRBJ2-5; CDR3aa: CASSEGMQETQYF; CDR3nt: TGTGCCAGCAGCGAGGGGATGCAAGAGACCCAGTACTTC
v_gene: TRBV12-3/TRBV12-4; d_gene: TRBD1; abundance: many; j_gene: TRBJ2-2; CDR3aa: CASSLDRVNTGELFF; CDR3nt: TGTGCCAGCAGTCTCGACAGGGTAAACACCGGGGAGCTGTTTTTT
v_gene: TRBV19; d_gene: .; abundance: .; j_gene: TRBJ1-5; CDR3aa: CASSMTVRNQPQHF; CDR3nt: TGTGCCAGTAGCATGACGGTTCGCAATCAGCCCCAGCATTTT
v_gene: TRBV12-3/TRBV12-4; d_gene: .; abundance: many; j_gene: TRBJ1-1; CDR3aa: CASSPHGASNTEAFF; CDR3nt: TGTGCCAGCAGTCCCCACGGGGCCTCGAACACTGAAGCTTTCTTT
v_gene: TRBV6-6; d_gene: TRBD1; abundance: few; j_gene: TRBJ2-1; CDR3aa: CASQGAWIEQFF; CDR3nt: TGTGCCAGCCAGGGGGCTTGGATTGAGCAGTTCTTC
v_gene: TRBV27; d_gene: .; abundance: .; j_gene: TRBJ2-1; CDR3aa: CASSLDLGRGHYNEQFF; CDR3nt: TGTGCCAGCAGTTTGGACTTGGGGAGGGGGCACTACAATGAGCAGTTCTTC
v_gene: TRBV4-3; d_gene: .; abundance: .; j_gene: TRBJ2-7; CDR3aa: CASSHGSAGYEQYF; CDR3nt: TGCGCCAGCAGCCACGGCAGCGCGGGCTACGAGCAGTACTTC
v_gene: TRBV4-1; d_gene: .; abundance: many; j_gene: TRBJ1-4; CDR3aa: CASSLGALSEKLFF; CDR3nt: TGCGCCAGCAGCCTGGGGGCTCTAAGTGAAAAACTGTTTTTT
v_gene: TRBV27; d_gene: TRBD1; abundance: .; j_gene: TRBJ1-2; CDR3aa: CASSLQGGRNYGYTF; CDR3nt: TGTGCCAGCAGTTTGCAGGGGGGTAGGAACTATGGCTACACCTTC
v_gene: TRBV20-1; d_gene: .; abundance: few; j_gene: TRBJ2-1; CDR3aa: CSARGAGPSYNEQFF; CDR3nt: TGCAGTGCTAGAGGGGCCGGACCCTCCTACAATGAGCAGTTCTTC
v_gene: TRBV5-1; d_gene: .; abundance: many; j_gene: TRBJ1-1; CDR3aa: CASSQLMNTEAFF; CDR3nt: TGCGCCAGCAGTCAACTCATGAACACTGAAGCTTTCTTT
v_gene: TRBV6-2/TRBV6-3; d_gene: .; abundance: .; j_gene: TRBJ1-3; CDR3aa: CASSYVRPGSGNTIYF; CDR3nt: TGTGCCAGCAGTTACGTCAGGCCGGGGTCTGGAAACACCATATATTTT
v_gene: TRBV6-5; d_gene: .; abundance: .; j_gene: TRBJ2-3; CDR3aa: CASSYQLGVVDTQYF; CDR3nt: TGTGCCAGCAGTTATCAGCTAGGGGTGGTAGATACGCAGTATTTT
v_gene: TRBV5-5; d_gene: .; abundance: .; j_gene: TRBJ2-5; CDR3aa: CASSLMPNQETQYF; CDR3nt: TGTGCCAGCAGCTTGATGCCGAACCAAGAGACCCAGTACTTC